The rows below give T cell receptor beta chains drawn from one sample of a study of control samples from healthy donors and cancer patients. The protocol was immunoSEQ multiplex PCR, while the TCRdb copy is restricted to in-frame clones and leaves out a portion. The sample has 120,000 or so clones; roughly 91% are singletons. Sample: PBMCs. These receptor sequences come from a man aged 45-60 years with head and neck cancer. Both conserved end residues are part of each CDR3. A D gene is named only where the DNA matches it firmly. Not every row has a clone size; where given, it reads once, few, many or a size class.

v_call	clone_size	d_call	cdr3_length	j_call	cdr3_nt	cdr3_aa
TRBV28	-	-	16	TRBJ2-4	TGTGCCAGCAGCCCTGGGCAGACGGGGAGCCAAAACATTCAGTACTTC	CASSPGQTGSQNIQYF
TRBV9	-	-	15	TRBJ1-4	TGTGCCAGCAGCGTAGAAGCGGGTAAATGGGAAAAACTGTTTTTT	CASSVEAGKWEKLFF
TRBV6-5	-	TRBD2	16	TRBJ2-3	TGTGCCAGCAGTTACTCAGGTAGCGGGGGGGCAGATACGCAGTATTTT	CASSYSGSGGADTQYF
TRBV5-1	-	-	17	TRBJ1-3	TGCGCCAGCAGCCCGGGGGGACAAGGGATCTCTGGAAACACCATATATTTT	CASSPGGQGISGNTIYF
TRBV7-2	once	-	18	TRBJ2-1	TGTGCCAGCAGCTTAGTCTCATGGTCTTCCTACTCCTACAATGAGCAGTTCTTC	CASSLVSWSSYSYNEQFF
TRBV6-4	-	TRBD1	17	TRBJ2-1	TGTGCCAGCAGCCCCACCGGGACAGGGAACTCCTACAATGAGCAGTTCTTC	CASSPTGTGNSYNEQFF
TRBV28	-	TRBD1	14	TRBJ2-7	TGTGCCAGCAGTTTACCCAGGGGGACCTACGAGCAGTACTTC	CASSLPRGTYEQYF
TRBV4-1	-	-	17	TRBJ2-4	TGCGCCAGCAGCCAAGGTTTAACGATTATTACCGAAGCCATTCAGTACTTC	CASSQGLTIITEAIQYF
TRBV5-6	-	-	16	TRBJ2-5	TGTGCCAGCAGCTTGGCCAAGGGGTTGAAACAAGAGACCCAGTACTTC	CASSLAKGLKQETQYF
TRBV5-6	-	TRBD1	14	TRBJ1-2	TGTGCCAGCAGCCGGACAGGGCGCGCTGGTGGCTACACCTTC	CASSRTGRAGGYTF
TRBV2	-	-	15	TRBJ1-3	TGTGCCAGCATTCTTGGCAGGCGCTCTGGAAACACCATATATTTT	CASILGRRSGNTIYF
TRBV30	-	-	12	TRBJ1-1	TGTGCCTGGAGTGGAGAACAGACTGAAGCTTTCTTT	CAWSGEQTEAFF
TRBV9	once	-	15	TRBJ1-5	TGTGCCAGCAGCCCCGAAGGCCACTACAATCAGCCCCAGCATTTT	CASSPEGHYNQPQHF
TRBV4-2	-	-	14	TRBJ2-1	TGTGCCAGCAGCCAAGCGGGGAGTTTGGATGAGCAGTTCTTC	CASSQAGSLDEQFF
TRBV28	-	-	17	TRBJ1-1	TGTGCCAGCACCACGGGGGAGATGGGCTCAATGAACACTGAAGCTTTCTTT	CASTTGEMGSMNTEAFF
TRBV6-6	-	TRBD2	18	TRBJ2-5	TGTGCCAGCAGTCCCAGCCCGGGACTAGCGGGGGCGAAAGAGACCCAGTACTTC	CASSPSPGLAGAKETQYF
TRBV7-2	-	-	14	TRBJ2-5	TGTGCCAGCAGCCCCCCCGGCCGGAGAGAGACCCAGTACTTC	CASSPPGRRETQYF
TRBV7-2	-	-	17	TRBJ2-1	TGTGCCAGCAGCTTTTGGAGTCACGGTAAGACCTACAATGAGCAGTTCTTC	CASSFWSHGKTYNEQFF